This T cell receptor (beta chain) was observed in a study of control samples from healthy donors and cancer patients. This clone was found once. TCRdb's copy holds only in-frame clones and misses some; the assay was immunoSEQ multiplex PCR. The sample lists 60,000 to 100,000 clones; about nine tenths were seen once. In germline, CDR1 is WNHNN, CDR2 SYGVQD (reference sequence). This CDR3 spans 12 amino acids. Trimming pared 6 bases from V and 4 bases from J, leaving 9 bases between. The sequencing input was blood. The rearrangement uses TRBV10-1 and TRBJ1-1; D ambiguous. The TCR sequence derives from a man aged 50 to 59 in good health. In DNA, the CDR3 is TGCGCCAGCAGCCGCAGCGGCACTGAAGCTTTCTTT. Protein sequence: CASSRSGTEAFF.